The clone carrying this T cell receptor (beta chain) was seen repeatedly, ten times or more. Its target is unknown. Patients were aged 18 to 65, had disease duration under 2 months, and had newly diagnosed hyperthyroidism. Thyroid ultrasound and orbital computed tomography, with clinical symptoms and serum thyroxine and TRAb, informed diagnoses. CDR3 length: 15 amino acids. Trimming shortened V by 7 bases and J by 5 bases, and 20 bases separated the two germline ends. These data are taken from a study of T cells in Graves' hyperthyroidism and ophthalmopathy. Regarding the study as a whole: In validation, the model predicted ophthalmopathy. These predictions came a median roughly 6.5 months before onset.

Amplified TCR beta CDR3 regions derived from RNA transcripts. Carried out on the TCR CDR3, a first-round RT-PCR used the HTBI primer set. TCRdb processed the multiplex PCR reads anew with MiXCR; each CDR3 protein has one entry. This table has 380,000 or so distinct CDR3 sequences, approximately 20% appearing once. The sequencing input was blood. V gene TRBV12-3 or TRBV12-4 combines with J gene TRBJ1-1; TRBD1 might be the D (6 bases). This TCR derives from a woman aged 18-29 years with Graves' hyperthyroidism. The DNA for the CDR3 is TGTGCCAGCACTTTTATGGGGGGGCTCTGGACTGAAGCTTTCTTT. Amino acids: CASTFMGGLWTEAFF.